The rows below give T cell receptor beta chains drawn from one sample of a study of T cell responses to AZD1222 COVID-19 vaccine. The table came from immunoSEQ multiplex PCR; TCRdb's copy has only in-frame clones and leaves some out. The sample holds 90,000 or so clones, around 86% seen once. The sequences come from peripheral blood, collected on day 0 of AZD1222 vaccination. The receptor source for this set is an adult in good health. The CDR3 runs from the conserved cysteine through the conserved F or W. A D gene is named only where the DNA matches it firmly. Not all rows give a size; the values are once, few, many and, for expanded clones, a class.

cdr3_nt cdr3_aa clone_size v_call d_call j_call
TGTGCCAGCTCACCACCGTCGACAGGGATCGGCTACACCTTC CASSPPSTGIGYTF . TRBV18 TRBD1 TRBJ1-2
TGTGCCAGCAGCCAAGCCGGGACAGGGGGACCTAACTATGGCTACACCTTC CASSQAGTGGPNYGYTF few TRBV3-1/TRBV3-2 TRBD1 TRBJ1-2
TGTGCCAGCAGCCCCGATCCAGGGGGAGAGACCCAGTACTTC CASSPDPGGETQYF . TRBV5-5 TRBD1 TRBJ2-5
TGTGCCAGCAGCGCGGACAGGGTCGAGTCCTATAATTCACCCCTCCACTTT CASSADRVESYNSPLHF once TRBV7-8 TRBD1 TRBJ1-6
TGTGCCAGCAGTGATAGGAGGAAACTTGGGGAAGCTTTCTTT CASSDRRKLGEAFF once TRBV2 . TRBJ1-1
TGTGCCAGCAGACCCGGACTAGCGGGAGTTGAGACCCAGTACTTC CASRPGLAGVETQYF . TRBV6-5 TRBD2 TRBJ2-5
TGTGCCAGCAGTTTAGCAGCGGGGGGTTACAATGAGCAGTTCTTC CASSLAAGGYNEQFF few TRBV28 TRBD2 TRBJ2-1
TGCAGCGTTAGACAGGGTGCTAGCACAGATACGCAGTATTTT CSVRQGASTDTQYF . TRBV29-1 TRBD1 TRBJ2-3
TGTGCCAGCAGCTTGCAGAGCGGGGGCTACGAGCAGTACTTC CASSLQSGGYEQYF . TRBV11-1 TRBD2 TRBJ2-7
TGTGCCAGCAGCTTGGGGGGGGCAGGGGGCGAAGACACTGAAGCTTTCTTT CASSLGGAGGEDTEAFF . TRBV5-8 TRBD1 TRBJ1-1
TGTGCCAGCTCACCACCGGGTCCCCTCAAAGAGACCCAGTACTTC CASSPPGPLKETQYF . TRBV18 . TRBJ2-5
TGTGCCAGCAGTTCAGGGGCTAATGAAAAACTGTTTTTT CASSSGANEKLFF . TRBV28 . TRBJ1-4
TGTGCCAGCAGCGTAGGTATAGGGGCGAATTCACCCCTCCACTTT CASSVGIGANSPLHF few TRBV9 . TRBJ1-6
TGTGCCAGCAGCCCGGGACTAGCGGGAGGAATCACAGATACGCAGTATTTT CASSPGLAGGITDTQYF . TRBV7-9 TRBD2 TRBJ2-3
TGCGCCAGCAGCTTGGGGGAGGTAAATGAGCAGTTCTTC CASSLGEVNEQFF . TRBV5-1 . TRBJ2-1
TGTGCCAGCAGAAAAACGGAGAACACTGAAGCTTTCTTT CASRKTENTEAFF once TRBV7-9 . TRBJ1-1
TGTGCCAGCAGCTTAACTGGGGAGGGCCGGCATTTT CASSLTGEGRHF . TRBV7-3 TRBD2 TRBJ2-3
TGCAGCGGGGGCTTCCGTGGGAGTTACACAGATACGCAGTATTTT CSGGFRGSYTDTQYF . TRBV29-1 . TRBJ2-3
TGTGCCAGCAGCTTAGACTCGGGACGGTTCTCCTACGAGCAGTACTTC CASSLDSGRFSYEQYF . TRBV7-8 . TRBJ2-7
TGTGCCAGTGGGGAGGGGAAGTCTGGAAACACCATATATTTT CASGEGKSGNTIYF . TRBV6-5 . TRBJ1-3
TGTGCCAGCAGTTCCTTATACGAGCAGTACTTC CASSSLYEQYF . TRBV6-5 . TRBJ2-7
TGTGCCACCAGCAGAGATTCGGGCAGGACTGGCGAAGCTTTCTTT CATSRDSGRTGEAFF . TRBV15 . TRBJ1-1
TGTGCCAGCAGCATGGGGGGGGCAAATTACGAGCAGTACTTC CASSMGGANYEQYF . TRBV6-6 . TRBJ2-7
TGTGCCAGCTCGGAGATTAATGAAAAACTGTTTTTT CASSEINEKLFF . TRBV18 . TRBJ1-4
TGTGCCAGCAGTTTCCGCGTGGGGAGAGGATCCTACGAGCAGTACTTC CASSFRVGRGSYEQYF once TRBV28 . TRBJ2-7
TGTGCCAGCAGCCCCACGTGGGAGAGCAATCAGCCCCAGCATTTT CASSPTWESNQPQHF . TRBV28 . TRBJ1-5
TGTGCCAGTCAGGGGGCTTTCACCGGGGAGCTGTTTTTT CASQGAFTGELFF . TRBV19 TRBD1 TRBJ2-2
TGTGCCAGCAGCGTACTAGCGGGAGGGGGTGGAGAGACCCAGTACTTC CASSVLAGGGGETQYF once TRBV7-2 TRBD2 TRBJ2-5
TGTGCCAGCAGTCCCTTGGGAGGGGGCGAAACTCAGCCCCAGCATTTT CASSPLGGGETQPQHF . TRBV28 TRBD1 TRBJ1-5
TGTGCCAGCAGCAACGGGATCCGGGGCACCATATATTTT CASSNGIRGTIYF . TRBV28 . TRBJ1-3